The rows below give T cell receptor beta chains drawn from one sample of a study of beta chain features in type 1 diabetes. Data came from immunoSEQ multiplex PCR; TCRdb stores just in-frame clones and leaves some out. The sample carries approximately 150,000 clones, approximately 9.8% recorded once. Sequenced material: central memory CD4+ T cells from blood. All receptors come from a woman in her thirties or forties in good health. Both conserved end residues are part of each CDR3. A D gene is named only where the DNA matches it firmly. Size is omitted from some rows. Given values are once, few, many or a class for expanded clones.

d_call	v_call	clone_size	j_call	cdr3_aa	cdr3_nt
-	TRBV18	few	TRBJ2-7	CASSRTDSPEFYEQYF	TGTGCCAGCTCACGAACGGACAGTCCTGAATTTTACGAGCAGTACTTC
-	TRBV19	-	TRBJ2-7	CASSMTSYSYEQYF	TGTGCCAGTAGTATGACTAGTTACTCCTACGAGCAGTACTTC
TRBD1	TRBV7-2	-	TRBJ1-3	CASSPDRAGNTIYF	TGTGCCAGCAGCCCAGACAGGGCTGGAAACACCATATATTTT
-	TRBV2	-	TRBJ1-2	CASSYTGGYTF	TGTGCCAGCAGTTATACAGGGGGCTACACCTTC
TRBD2	TRBV7-2	few	TRBJ2-3	CASSFGAGGSDTQYF	TGTGCCAGCAGCTTCGGGGCGGGGGGGTCAGATACGCAGTATTTT
-	TRBV29-1	many	TRBJ2-3	CSGGASTDTQYF	TGCAGCGGGGGCGCCAGCACAGATACGCAGTATTTT
TRBD2	TRBV5-1	-	TRBJ2-1	CASRGGAGGISNEQFF	TGCGCCAGCAGGGGCGGAGCGGGGGGCATAAGCAATGAGCAGTTCTTC
-	TRBV4-2	few	TRBJ2-2	CASSPSGGIGELFF	TGTGCCAGCAGCCCCTCTGGGGGGATCGGGGAGCTGTTTTTT
-	TRBV19	few	TRBJ1-6	CASSGAGVSSPLHF	TGTGCCAGTAGTGGGGCAGGGGTTAGTTCACCCCTCCACTTT
TRBD1	TRBV7-9	-	TRBJ1-2	CASSRSGWDRGNYGYTF	TGTGCCAGCAGCCGATCCGGGTGGGACAGGGGTAACTATGGCTACACCTTC
TRBD2	TRBV2	-	TRBJ2-5	CASSAGGLDQETQYF	TGTGCCAGCAGTGCGGGGGGACTAGACCAAGAGACCCAGTACTTC
TRBD1	TRBV29-1	few	TRBJ2-7	CSVGRATGGLREQYF	TGCAGCGTCGGGCGAGCGACAGGGGGGCTTCGGGAGCAGTACTTC
TRBD2	TRBV7-9	few	TRBJ2-3	CASSLVGGNIHTQYF	TGTGCCAGCAGCTTAGTCGGGGGGAACATACATACGCAGTATTTT
TRBD1	TRBV2	few	TRBJ2-6	CASYDRAGANVLTF	TGTGCCAGCTATGACAGGGCTGGGGCCAACGTCCTGACTTTC
TRBD1	TRBV18	-	TRBJ1-5	CASADRVDQPQHF	TGTGCCAGCGCAGACAGGGTGGATCAGCCCCAGCATTTT
TRBD1	TRBV11-2	-	TRBJ2-1	CASSPPGTARNEQFF	TGTGCCAGCAGCCCCCCGGGGACAGCCCGGAATGAGCAGTTCTTC
-	TRBV5-1	few	TRBJ2-1	CASSLAGGERQFF	TGCGCCAGCAGCTTGGCCGGCGGGGAGCGGCAGTTCTTC
-	TRBV6-1	-	TRBJ1-5	CASSGERSQPQHF	TGTGCCAGCAGTGGGGAGAGGAGCCAGCCCCAGCATTTT
TRBD1	TRBV11-2	-	TRBJ1-6	CASRRPGQKFALHF	TGTGCCAGCAGACGTCCGGGACAGAAGTTTGCCCTCCACTTT
-	TRBV10-3	many	TRBJ1-2	CAISESTVGYTF	TGTGCCATCAGTGAGTCTACGGTCGGCTACACCTTC
TRBD1	TRBV11-2	few	TRBJ2-7	CASSSMLTGTGGNEQYF	TGTGCCAGCAGCTCCATGCTTACGGGGACAGGGGGCAACGAGCAGTACTTC
-	TRBV6-6	-	TRBJ2-3	CASTRTDTQYF	TGTGCCAGCACTCGCACAGATACGCAGTATTTT
TRBD1	TRBV9	-	TRBJ2-5	CASSAEQGETQYF	TGTGCCAGCAGCGCGGAACAGGGGGAGACCCAGTACTTC
TRBD1	TRBV5-1	-	TRBJ2-7	CASKKLGGQGPGEQYF	TGCGCCAGCAAAAAACTTGGGGGACAGGGTCCGGGTGAGCAGTACTTC
TRBD2	TRBV15	-	TRBJ2-5	CATSRGLASRGTQETQYF	TGTGCCACCAGCAGAGGACTTGCTTCGCGGGGGACCCAAGAGACCCAGTACTTC
TRBD1	TRBV6-5	few	TRBJ1-2	CASSYTGDGYTF	TGTGCCAGCAGTTACACAGGGGATGGCTACACCTTC
TRBD2	TRBV7-9	-	TRBJ2-1	CASSLARGGGNEQFF	TGTGCCAGCAGCTTAGCACGGGGGGGCGGGAATGAGCAGTTCTTC
TRBD1	TRBV5-6	-	TRBJ1-5	CASSLASRGSNQPQHF	TGTGCCAGCAGCTTGGCGAGCAGGGGGAGCAATCAGCCCCAGCATTTT
TRBD1	TRBV6-1	-	TRBJ2-7	CASSPSGQGPNF	TGTGCCAGCAGTCCCTCGGGACAGGGCCCTAATTTC
TRBD1	TRBV29-1	few	TRBJ1-1	CSGDRGQGNTEAFF	TGCAGCGGGGACAGGGGGCAGGGGAACACTGAAGCTTTCTTT
-	TRBV11-2	-	TRBJ2-3	CASSRASVFTDTQYF	TGTGCCAGCAGCAGAGCTAGCGTTTTCACAGATACGCAGTATTTT
-	TRBV9	few	TRBJ2-7	CASSPEVFPHEQYF	TGTGCCAGCAGCCCCGAGGTTTTTCCCCACGAGCAGTACTTC
TRBD1	TRBV11-2	-	TRBJ2-2	CASSTPGQGVNGELFF	TGTGCCAGCAGCACCCCGGGACAGGGGGTTAACGGGGAGCTGTTTTTT
TRBD1	TRBV9	few	TRBJ1-2	CASSVALGQGLNGYTF	TGTGCCAGCAGCGTAGCTCTGGGACAGGGTCTCAATGGCTACACCTTC
TRBD2	TRBV4-3	-	TRBJ2-2	CASSQNLAVRNTGELFF	TGCGCCAGCAGCCAAAATCTAGCGGTTAGAAACACCGGGGAGCTGTTTTTT
-	TRBV6-5	-	TRBJ1-1	CASLTGGRGNTEAFF	TGTGCCAGCCTCACCGGGGGGCGGGGGAACACTGAAGCTTTCTTT
-	TRBV15	-	TRBJ1-5	CATSRDRGEPQHF	TGTGCCACCAGCAGAGATCGGGGGGAGCCCCAGCATTTT